The subject of this entry is one T cell receptor beta chain. Clones were read by immunoSEQ multiplex PCR, and TCRdb kept only the in-frame ones, dropping some. The profile shows 200,000 to 300,000 clones, about 82% of them singletons. The data belong to a study of blood T cell repertoires in COVID-19. The CDR3 runs to 13 residues. CDR1 SGDLS and CDR2 YYNGEE come from the germline V gene. V lost 0 bases and J 10 bases, leaving 11 bases between the germline ends. Recruitment covered about 25 US areas and drew participants whose ages spanned roughly 18 to 100 years. The source is a woman aged 50 to 60 who had recovered from COVID-19. Material for sequencing was PBMCs or T cells enriched from blood (not recorded which). The rearrangement links TRBV9 to TRBJ1-5; the D gene is possibly TRBD1 (5 bases). The CDR3 sequence is CASSVEEGFPQHF. The CDR3 coding sequence is TGTGCCAGCAGCGTAGAGGAGGGGTTCCCCCAGCATTTT.